These 8 T cell receptor beta chains were all obtained from the same sample, sequenced in a study of CD8 T cells in ankylosing spondylitis. TCRdb reprocessed the 5' RACE reads via MiXCR and lists one record per CDR3 protein. In the table there are under 200,000 distinct CDR3 sequences, 9.8% of which are singletons. The sequencing input was blood, either unsorted or a sorted T cell fraction (not recorded which). Receptor source: a female donor with ankylosing spondylitis or in good health (not recorded which).

This clonotype showed up just a few times. The genes are TRBV2 and TRBJ2-3; tentatively, D is TRBD1 or TRBD2 (5 bases each). The CDR3 is made up of 17 amino acids. The ends were cut back, 2 bases at V and 2 bases at J, with 17 bases in the middle. Germline lookup yields CDR1 SNHLY and CDR2 FYNNEI. The CDR3: CASSEIRGFASTDTQYF. CDR3 in DNA: TGTGCCAGCAGTGAAATTCGGGGCTTTGCGTCCACAGATACGCAGTATTTT.

This clonotype was seen only a few times. The chain carries TRBV7-9 and TRBJ1-4; weak D call: TRBD1 (6 bases). With 5 bases removed from V and 2 bases from J, the gap between germline ends came to 9 bases. This CDR3 region has 14 residues. The V gene's germline CDR1 is SEHNR and CDR2 FQNEAQ (reference sequence). The CDR3 DNA reads as TGTGCCAGCAGCCAGGGGTCGACTAATGAAAAACTGTTTTTT. Encoded protein: CASSQGSTNEKLFF.

The chain recombines TRBV5-1 with TRBJ2-1; TRBD2 might be the D (6 bases). In germline, CDR1 is SGHRS, CDR2 YFSETQ. The CDR3 extends over 18 amino acids. Trimming removed 3 bases from V and 0 bases from J, with 19 bases in between. The CDR3 loop is CASSSGTSHTVSYNEQFF. The DNA for the CDR3 is TGCGCCAGCAGCTCCGGGACTTCTCATACCGTCTCCTACAATGAGCAGTTCTTC.

The chain joins TRBV20-1 to TRBJ1-2, with unresolved D. Germline V lookup: CDR1 DFQATT, CDR2 SNEGSKA (reference sequence). The V gene lost 3 bases and the J gene lost 1 base, with 9 bases spanning the gap. This CDR3 contains 13 residues. Here the CDR3 reads CSASARNNYGYTF. CDR3 in DNA: TGCAGTGCTAGTGCGCGCAATAACTATGGCTACACCTTC.

This chain connects TRBV27 to TRBJ2-1; the match to TRBD2 covers 8 bases. This CDR3 is 16 amino acids long. CDR1 and CDR2 from the germline V gene are MNHEY and SMNVEV (reference sequence). The trim removed 2 bases at V and 7 bases at J, leaving 10 bases unmatched. CDR3 nucleotide sequence: TGTGCCAGCAGTTTAGGGACTAGTGGTACGAGGAATGAGCAGTTCTTC. Translated, it gives CASSLGTSGTRNEQFF.

This clonotype has a count of ten or more. V and J are TRBV20-1 and TRBJ2-1; D gene unclear. The CDR3 spans 12 residues. In germline, CDR1 is DFQATT, CDR2 SNEGSKA (reference sequence). Trimming cost V 8 bases and J 5 bases, with 13 bases left between them. The CDR3 protein is CSLLNLNNEQFF. CDR3 bases: TGCAGTCTCCTCAACCTCAACAATGAGCAGTTCTTC.

This chain connects TRBV2 to TRBJ2-1; D might be TRBD2 (5 bases). The CDR3 has 14 amino acids. Per the germline V gene, CDR1 is SNHLY and CDR2 is FYNNEI. V was clipped by 5 bases and J by 7 bases, with 15 bases between them. CDR3 region: CASSLTKAGNEQFF. CDR3 bases: TGTGCCAGCAGTTTGACTAAGGCCGGGAATGAGCAGTTCTTC.

This clonotype came up many times. One end of the junction fails to match germline, which may point to a read error. The chain carries TRBV12-3 or TRBV12-4 and TRBJ2-7; TRBD1 might be the D (6 bases). CDR3 size: 13 residues. CDR3 in DNA: TGTGCCAGCAGCTTAGGGGGTTTTGACGAGCAGTACTTC. Protein product: CASSLGGFDEQYF.